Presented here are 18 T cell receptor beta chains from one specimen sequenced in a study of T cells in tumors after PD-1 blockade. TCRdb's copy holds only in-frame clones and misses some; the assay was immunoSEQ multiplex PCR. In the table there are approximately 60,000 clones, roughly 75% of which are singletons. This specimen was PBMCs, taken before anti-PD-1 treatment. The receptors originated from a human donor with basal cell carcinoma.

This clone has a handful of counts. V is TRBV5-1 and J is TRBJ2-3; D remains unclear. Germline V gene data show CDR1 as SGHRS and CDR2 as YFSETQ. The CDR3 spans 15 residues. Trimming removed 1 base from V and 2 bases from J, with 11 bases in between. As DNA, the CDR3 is TGCGCCAGCAGCTTGCAGGCAGTCCCCACAGATACGCAGTATTTT. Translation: CASSLQAVPTDTQYF.

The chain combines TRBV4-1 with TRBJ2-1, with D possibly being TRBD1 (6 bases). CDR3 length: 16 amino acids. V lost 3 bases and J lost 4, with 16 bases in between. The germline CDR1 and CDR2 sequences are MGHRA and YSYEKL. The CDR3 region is CASSQPDRIPYNEQFF. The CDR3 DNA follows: TGCGCCAGCAGCCAGCCTGACAGGATCCCATACAATGAGCAGTTCTTC.

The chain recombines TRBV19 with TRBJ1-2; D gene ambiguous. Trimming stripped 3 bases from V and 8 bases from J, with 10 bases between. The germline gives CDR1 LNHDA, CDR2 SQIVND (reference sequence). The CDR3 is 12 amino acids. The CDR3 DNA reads TGTGCCAGTAGTATTCCCCCTATGGGCTACACCTTC. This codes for CASSIPPMGYTF.

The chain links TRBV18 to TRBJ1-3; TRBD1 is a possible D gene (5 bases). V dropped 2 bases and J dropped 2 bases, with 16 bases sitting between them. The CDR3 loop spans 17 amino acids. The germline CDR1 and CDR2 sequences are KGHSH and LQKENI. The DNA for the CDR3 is TGTGCCAGCTCACCAGGGACGGGATCTTCCACTGGAAACACCATATATTTT. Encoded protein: CASSPGTGSSTGNTIYF.

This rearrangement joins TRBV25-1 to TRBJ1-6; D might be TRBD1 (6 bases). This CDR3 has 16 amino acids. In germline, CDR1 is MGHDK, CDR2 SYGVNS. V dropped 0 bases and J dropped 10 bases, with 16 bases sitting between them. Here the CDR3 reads CASSEYLGGTGSPLHF. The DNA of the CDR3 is TGTGCCAGCAGTGAATATTTGGGGGGCACAGGGTCACCCCTCCACTTT.

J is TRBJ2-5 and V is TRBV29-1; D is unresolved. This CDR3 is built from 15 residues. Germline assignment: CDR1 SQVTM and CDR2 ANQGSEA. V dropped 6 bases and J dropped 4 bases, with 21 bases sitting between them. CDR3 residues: CSVQRSGGVRETQYF. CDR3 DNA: TGCAGCGTCCAAAGAAGTGGTGGTGTACGAGAGACCCAGTACTTC.

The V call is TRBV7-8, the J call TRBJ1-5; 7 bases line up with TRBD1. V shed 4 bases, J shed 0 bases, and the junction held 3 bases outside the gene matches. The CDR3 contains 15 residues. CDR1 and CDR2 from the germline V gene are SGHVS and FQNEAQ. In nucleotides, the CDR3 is TGTGCCAGCAGCTCGGGACAGTATAGCAATCAGCCCCAGCATTTT. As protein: CASSSGQYSNQPQHF.

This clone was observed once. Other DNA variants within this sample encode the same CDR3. CDR3 nucleotides: TGCGCCAGCAGCTTGGCTCTCGGGGTGGGAGAGACCCAGTACTTC. This translates into CASSLALGVGETQYF. The chain uses TRBV5-1 and TRBJ2-5, with D perhaps matching TRBD2 (5 bases). Germline assignment: CDR1 SGHRS and CDR2 YFSETQ. The CDR3 totals 15 residues. V was pared by 0 bases and J by 4 bases, with 13 bases between.

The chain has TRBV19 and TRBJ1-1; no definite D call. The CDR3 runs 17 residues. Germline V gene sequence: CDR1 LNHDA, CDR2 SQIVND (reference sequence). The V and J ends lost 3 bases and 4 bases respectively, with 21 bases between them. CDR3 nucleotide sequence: TGTGCCAGTAGTATCCCTACTACACGCTATCGAAGCACTGAAGCTTTCTTT. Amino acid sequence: CASSIPTTRYRSTEAFF.

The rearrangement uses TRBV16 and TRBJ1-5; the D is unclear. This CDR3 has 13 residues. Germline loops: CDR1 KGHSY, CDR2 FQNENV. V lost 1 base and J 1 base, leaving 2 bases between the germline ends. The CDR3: CASSQWSNQPQHF. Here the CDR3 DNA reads TGTGCCAGCAGCCAATGGAGCAATCAGCCCCAGCATTTT.

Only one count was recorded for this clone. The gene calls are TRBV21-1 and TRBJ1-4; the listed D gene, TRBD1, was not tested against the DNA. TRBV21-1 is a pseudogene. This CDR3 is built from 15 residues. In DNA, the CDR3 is TGTGCCAGCAGCATCGGACAGGGGGCGAGAGAAAAACTGTTTTTT. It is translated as CASSIGQGAREKLFF.

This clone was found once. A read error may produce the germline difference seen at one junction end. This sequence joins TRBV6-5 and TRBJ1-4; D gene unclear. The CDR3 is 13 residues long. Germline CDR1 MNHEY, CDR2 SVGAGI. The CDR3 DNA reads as TGTGCCAGCAGGTACTGGGGAGACGAAAAACTGTTTTTT. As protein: CASRYWGDEKLFF.

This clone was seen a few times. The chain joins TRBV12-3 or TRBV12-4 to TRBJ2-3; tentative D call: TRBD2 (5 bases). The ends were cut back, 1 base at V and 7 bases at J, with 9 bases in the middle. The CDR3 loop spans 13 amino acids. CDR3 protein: CASSLVGANTQYF. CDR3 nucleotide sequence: TGTGCCAGCAGTTTAGTGGGAGCCAATACGCAGTATTTT.

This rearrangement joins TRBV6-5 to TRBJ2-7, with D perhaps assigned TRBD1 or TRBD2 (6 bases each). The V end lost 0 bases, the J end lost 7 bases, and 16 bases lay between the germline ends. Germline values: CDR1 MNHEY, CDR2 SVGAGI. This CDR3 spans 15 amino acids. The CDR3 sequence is CASSYSRGARGEQYF. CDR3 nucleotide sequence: TGTGCCAGCAGTTACTCGAGGGGGGCCCGGGGGGAGCAGTACTTC.

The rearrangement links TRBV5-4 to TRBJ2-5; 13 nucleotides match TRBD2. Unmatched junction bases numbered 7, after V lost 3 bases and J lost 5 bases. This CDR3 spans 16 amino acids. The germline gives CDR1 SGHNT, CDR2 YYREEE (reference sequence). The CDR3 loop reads CASSSPTSGGAETQYF. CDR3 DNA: TGTGCCAGCAGCTCGCCAACTAGCGGGGGGGCGGAGACCCAGTACTTC.

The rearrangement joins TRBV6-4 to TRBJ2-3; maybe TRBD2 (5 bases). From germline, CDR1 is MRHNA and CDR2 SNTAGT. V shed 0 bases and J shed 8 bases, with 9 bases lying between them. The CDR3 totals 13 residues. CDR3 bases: TGTGCCAGCAGTGACTCGGGAGCAGGTACGCAGTATTTT. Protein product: CASSDSGAGTQYF.

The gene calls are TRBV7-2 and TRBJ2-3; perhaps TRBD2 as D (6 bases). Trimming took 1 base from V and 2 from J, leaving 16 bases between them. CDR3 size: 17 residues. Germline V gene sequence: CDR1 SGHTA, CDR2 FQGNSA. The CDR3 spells CASSLGEWRDVTDTQYF. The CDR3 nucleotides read TGTGCCAGCAGCTTAGGCGAATGGCGGGACGTCACAGATACGCAGTATTTT. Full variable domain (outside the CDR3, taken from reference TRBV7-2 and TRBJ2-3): GAGVSQSPSNKVTEKGKDVELRCDPISGHTALYWYRQSLGQGLEFLIYFQGNSAPDKSGLPSDRFSAERTGGSVSTLTIQRTQQEDSAVYLCASSLGEWRDVTDTQYFGPGTRLTVL.

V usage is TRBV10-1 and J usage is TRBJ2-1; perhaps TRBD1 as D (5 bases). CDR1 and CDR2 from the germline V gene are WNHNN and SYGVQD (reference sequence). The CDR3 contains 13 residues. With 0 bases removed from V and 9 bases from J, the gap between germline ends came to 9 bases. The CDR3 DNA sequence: TGCGCCAGCAGTGAGTCGGGAAGGGGTGAGCAGTTCTTC. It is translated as CASSESGRGEQFF.